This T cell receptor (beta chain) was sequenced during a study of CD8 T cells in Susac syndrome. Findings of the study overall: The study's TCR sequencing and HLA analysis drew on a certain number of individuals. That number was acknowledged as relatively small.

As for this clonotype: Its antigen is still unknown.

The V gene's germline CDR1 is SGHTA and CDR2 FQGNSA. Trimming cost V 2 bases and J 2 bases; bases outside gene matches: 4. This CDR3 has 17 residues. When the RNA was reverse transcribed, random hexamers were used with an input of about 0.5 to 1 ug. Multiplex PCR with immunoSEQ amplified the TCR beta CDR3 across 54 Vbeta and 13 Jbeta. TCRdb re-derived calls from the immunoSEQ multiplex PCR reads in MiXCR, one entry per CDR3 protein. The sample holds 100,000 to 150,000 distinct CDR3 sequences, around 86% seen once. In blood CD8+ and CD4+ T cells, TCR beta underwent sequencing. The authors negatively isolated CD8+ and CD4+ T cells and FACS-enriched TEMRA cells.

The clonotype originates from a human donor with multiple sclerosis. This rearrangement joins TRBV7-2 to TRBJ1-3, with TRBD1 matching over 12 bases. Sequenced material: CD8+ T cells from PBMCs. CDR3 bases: TGTGCCAGCAGCTTAATCTGGGACAGGGGGCCTGGAAACACCATATATTTT. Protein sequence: CASSLIWDRGPGNTIYF.